The 16 T cell receptor beta chains below were found in one sample sequenced in a study of blood T cell repertoires in COVID-19. Using immunoSEQ multiplex PCR, the repertoire was profiled, and TCRdb retains in-frame clones only, with some absent. Altogether some 350,000 clones are present, about 89% being singletons, with the ten largest covering approximately 3%. Sequenced sample: peripheral blood. These receptors came from a woman under 40 with COVID-19, enrolled during active disease.

This rearrangement joins TRBV11-3 to TRBJ2-1; 10 positions agree with TRBD2. CDR3 length: 14 amino acids. Germline lookup yields CDR1 SGHNT and CDR2 YENEEA. The junction had 15 bases not matched to a gene; V was cut back by 7 bases and J by 15 bases. The CDR3 loop reads CASTPQGASGSLFF. The CDR3 nucleotides read TGTGCCAGCACCCCCCAGGGTGCTAGCGGGAGTTTGTTCTTC.

The chain has TRBV10-3 and TRBJ2-3; TRBD2 matches at 10 bases. This CDR3 has 16 amino acids. Trimming at V came to 10 bases and at J to 5 bases, leaving 15 bases not matched to a gene. Germline CDR1 ENHRY, CDR2 SYGVKD. The DNA of the CDR3 is TGTGCCACCAGGACGGGGACTAGCGAGGTGGTAGATACGCAGTATTTT. Amino acid sequence: CATRTGTSEVVDTQYF.

The V call is TRBV2, the J call TRBJ1-5; D uncertain. Germline values: CDR1 SNHLY, CDR2 FYNNEI. The CDR3 length is 14 residues. V lost 4 bases and J lost 0, with 7 bases in between. Written as DNA, the CDR3 is TGTGCCAGCAGTGCGGGTAATAGCAATCAGCCCCAGCATTTT. This encodes CASSAGNSNQPQHF. The full variable domain, completed using reference TRBV2 and TRBJ1-5, is EPEVTQTPSHQVTQMGQEVILRCVPISNHLYFYWYRQILGQKVEFLVSFYNNEISEKSEIFDDQFSVERPDGSNFTLKIRSTKLEDSAMYFCASSAGNSNQPQHFGDGTRLSIL.

The CDR3 DNA reads as TGTGCCAGCAGCCCTTACAGAGCAACTAATGAAAAACTGTTTTTT. This codes for CASSPYRATNEKLFF. V and J are TRBV7-8 and TRBJ1-4, with D unresolved. This CDR3 has 15 amino acids. The germline V gene encodes CDR1 SGHVS and CDR2 FQNEAQ. V was pared by 5 bases and J by 0 bases, with 10 bases between.

CDR3 nucleotide sequence: TGTGCAAGTCGCTTCTGTGGGACAGGTTTGAGCTCCTATAATTCACCCCTCCACTTT. Translated, it gives CASRFCGTGLSSYNSPLHF. The V and J genes are TRBV12-2 and TRBJ1-6; the tabulated D call, TRBD1, remains unverified against the DNA. TRBV12-2 is labeled a pseudogene. The CDR3 extends over 19 amino acids.

The chain's CDR3 is CASSRTSGPDTQYF. The CDR3 DNA sequence: TGTGCCAGCAGCCGGACTAGCGGCCCAGATACGCAGTATTTT. The V gene is TRBV3-1 (or the pseudogene TRBV3-2), the J gene TRBJ2-3, with 10 bases fitting TRBD2. The CDR3 is 14 residues long. CDR1 is LGHDT, CDR2 YNNKEL, per germline (reference sequence). Losses at the gene ends were 4 bases for V and 4 bases for J; bases not matched to a gene: 2.

V usage is TRBV14 and J usage is TRBJ1-4; the D gene is possibly TRBD1 (6 bases). V was cut by 4 bases and J by 15 bases, with 24 bases left in between. CDR1 SGHDN and CDR2 FVKESK come from the germline V gene. The CDR3 spans 15 residues. CDR3 in DNA: TGTGCCAGCAGCCCAGGAGCAGGGGCCTTGAGGGCTGTGTTTTTT. Amino acid sequence: CASSPGAGALRAVFF. The entire variable domain, with the rest obtained from reference TRBV14 and TRBJ1-4, is as follows: EAGVTQFPSHSVIEKGQTVTLRCDPISGHDNLYWYRRVMGKEIKFLLHFVKESKQDESGMPNNRFLAERTGGTYSTLKVQPAELEDSGVYFCASSPGAGALRAVFFGSGTQLSVL.

V is TRBV11-2 and J is TRBJ1-3, with D tentatively TRBD1 (6 bases). The CDR3 covers 15 residues. Trimming pared 4 bases from V and 4 bases from J, leaving 14 bases between. Germline V gene sequence: CDR1 SGHAT, CDR2 FQNNGV. CDR3 protein: CASSSQGLSGNTIYF. For the CDR3, the DNA is TGTGCCAGCAGCTCACAGGGTTTGTCGGGAAACACCATATATTTT.

The chain links TRBV5-1 to TRBJ2-1; 7 bases align to TRBD1. Unmatched junction bases numbered 23, after V lost 4 bases and J lost 4 bases. In germline, CDR1 is SGHRS, CDR2 YFSETQ. This CDR3 has 20 residues. This chain's CDR3 is CASSARGGSWSGDFYNEQFF. CDR3 coding DNA: TGCGCCAGCAGCGCAAGAGGGGGCTCCTGGAGCGGTGACTTTTACAATGAGCAGTTCTTC.

The chain's CDR3 is CAWSGLANEQFF. In DNA form, the CDR3 reads TGTGCCTGGAGTGGGCTCGCCAATGAGCAGTTCTTC. This chain connects TRBV30 to TRBJ2-1; D is ambiguous. V lost 1 base and J 6 bases, leaving 7 bases between the germline ends. Germline assignment: CDR1 GTSNPN and CDR2 SVGIG (reference sequence). The CDR3 extends over 12 amino acids. The full variable domain, its missing parts supplied by reference TRBV30 and TRBJ2-1, is SQTIHQWPATLVQPVGSPLSLECTVEGTSNPNLYWYRQAAGRGLQLLFYSVGIGQISSEVPQNLSASRPQDRQFILSSKKLLLSDSGFYLCAWSGLANEQFFGPGTRLTVL.

J is TRBJ1-2 and V is TRBV5-3; no reliable D call. TRBV5-3 is noted as an ORF with a role that remains uncertain. Trimming cost V 0 bases and J 0 bases, with 6 bases left between them. There are 14 residues in the CDR3. The DNA of the CDR3 is TGTGCCAGAAGCTTGGCTAGAGCTAACTATGGCTACACCTTC. Residues: CARSLARANYGYTF.

V is TRBV24-1 and J is TRBJ2-3; 11 nucleotides line up with TRBD2. The V gene's germline CDR1 is KGHDR and CDR2 SFDVKD. This CDR3 region has 18 residues. Losses at the gene ends were 3 bases for V and 1 base for J; bases not matched to a gene: 8. This CDR3 is CATSDPNGLAGRTDTQYF. The CDR3 bases are TGTGCCACCAGTGATCCCAATGGACTAGCGGGTCGCACAGATACGCAGTATTTT.

CDR3 bases: TGTGCCACCACCACCCATTACGGAGGATTGAACACTGAAGCTTTCTTT. Translation gives CATTTHYGGLNTEAFF. The rearrangement joins TRBV24-1 to TRBJ1-1, with D hard to call. This CDR3 is built from 16 residues. Germline CDR1 and CDR2: KGHDR and SFDVKD. Trimming stripped 8 bases from V and 0 bases from J, with 18 bases between.

This sequence joins TRBV19 and TRBJ1-2; perhaps TRBD1 as D (6 bases). The germline V gene has CDR1 LNHDA and CDR2 SQIVND (reference sequence). Trimming removed 5 bases from V and 1 base from J, with 17 bases in between. CDR3 length: 16 residues. CDR3 sequence reads: CASSSSGQILNYGYTF. The CDR3 DNA is TGTGCCAGTAGTTCCTCAGGACAGATCCTTAACTATGGCTACACCTTC.

The chain uses TRBV18 and TRBJ2-5; D is unclear. Trimming shortened V by 6 bases and J by 1 base, and 9 bases separated the two germline ends. The length of the CDR3 is 13 residues. CDR1 is KGHSH and CDR2 is LQKENI in the germline V gene. For the CDR3, the DNA is TGTGCCAGCTCCCCAGGCTTCCAAGAGACCCAGTACTTC. This gives the protein CASSPGFQETQYF.

CDR3 in amino acids: CASRIVAGSLFYEQYF. The CDR3 bases are TGTGCCAGCAGAATAGTGGCAGGGTCCCTTTTTTACGAGCAGTACTTC. The chain couples TRBV7-2 to TRBJ2-7, with TRBD1 as a possible D gene (5 bases). Per the germline V gene, CDR1 is SGHTA and CDR2 is FQGNSA. This CDR3 is built from 16 residues. Between the trimmed V and J ends, which lost 6 bases and 4 bases, there was a span of 22 bases.